This TCR beta chain is drawn from a study of blood T cell repertoires in COVID-19. This clone was detected only once. The CDR3 is 15 residues long. Trimming removed 3 bases from V and 6 bases from J; junction bases left unmatched: 6. The germline V gene encodes CDR1 SGHVS and CDR2 FNYEAQ. Some clones are missing from TCRdb's copy, which holds only in-frame ones; the method was immunoSEQ multiplex PCR. The sample consists of 150,000 to 200,000 clones, about 81% of them appearing once. This chain joins TRBV7-6 and TRBJ2-2, with TRBD1 matching 8 bases. The sequencing input was peripheral blood. The sequence was collected from a human donor in a cohort sampled during active COVID-19. CDR3 DNA sequence: TGTGCCAGCAGCTTGAGGACAGGGATTCCCGGGGAGCTGTTTTTT. Protein: CASSLRTGIPGELFF. Using reference TRBV7-6 and TRBJ2-2 for the parts outside the CDR3, the full variable domain is GAGVSQSPRYKVTKRGQDVALRCDPISGHVSLYWYRQALGQGPEFLTYFNYEAQQDKSGLPNDRFSAERPEGSISTLTIQRTEQRDSAMYRCASSLRTGIPGELFFGEGSRLTVL.